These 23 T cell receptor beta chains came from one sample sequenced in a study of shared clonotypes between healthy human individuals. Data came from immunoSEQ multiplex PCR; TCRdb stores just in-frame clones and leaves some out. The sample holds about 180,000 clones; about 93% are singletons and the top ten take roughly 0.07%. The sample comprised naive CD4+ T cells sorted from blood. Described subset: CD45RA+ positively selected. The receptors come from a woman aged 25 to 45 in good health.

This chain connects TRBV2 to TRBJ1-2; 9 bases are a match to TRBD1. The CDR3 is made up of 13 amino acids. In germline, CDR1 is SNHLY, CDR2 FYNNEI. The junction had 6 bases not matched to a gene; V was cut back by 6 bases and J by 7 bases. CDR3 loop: CASREQGAGGYTF. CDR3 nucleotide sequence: TGTGCCAGCAGGGAACAGGGGGCCGGTGGCTACACCTTC. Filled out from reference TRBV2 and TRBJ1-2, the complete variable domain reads EPEVTQTPSHQVTQMGQEVILRCVPISNHLYFYWYRQILGQKVEFLVSFYNNEISEKSEIFDDQFSVERPDGSNFTLKIRSTKLEDSAMYFCASREQGAGGYTFGSGTRLTVV.

This CDR3 reads CASSELGNQPQHF. The CDR3 nucleotides read TGCGCCAGCAGTGAGCTCGGCAATCAGCCCCAGCATTTT. The chain uses TRBV10-1 and TRBJ1-5; no definite D call. Germline CDR1 is WNHNN and CDR2 is SYGVQD (reference sequence). The V end was cut by 2 bases, the J end by 2 bases, with 4 bases between. The CDR3 runs to 13 residues.

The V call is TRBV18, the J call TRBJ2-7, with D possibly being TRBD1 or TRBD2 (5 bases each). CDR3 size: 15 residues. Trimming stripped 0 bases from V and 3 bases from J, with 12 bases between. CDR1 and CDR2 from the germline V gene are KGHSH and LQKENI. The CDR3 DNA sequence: TGTGCCAGCTCACCACCGGGCCGGGACGGCTACGAGCAGTACTTC. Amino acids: CASSPPGRDGYEQYF.

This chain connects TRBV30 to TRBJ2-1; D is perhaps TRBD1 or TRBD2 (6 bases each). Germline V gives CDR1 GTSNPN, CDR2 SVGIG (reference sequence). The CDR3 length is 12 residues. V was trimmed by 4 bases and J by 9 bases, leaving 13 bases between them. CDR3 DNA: TGTGCCTGGACCATTGGGGGGCCTGAGCAGTTCTTC. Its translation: CAWTIGGPEQFF.

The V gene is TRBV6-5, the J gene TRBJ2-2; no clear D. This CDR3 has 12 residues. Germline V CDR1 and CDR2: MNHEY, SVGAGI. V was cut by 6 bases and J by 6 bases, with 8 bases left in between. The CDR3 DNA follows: TGTGCCAGCAGGGTTCTAGCCGGGGAGCTGTTTTTT. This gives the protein CASRVLAGELFF.

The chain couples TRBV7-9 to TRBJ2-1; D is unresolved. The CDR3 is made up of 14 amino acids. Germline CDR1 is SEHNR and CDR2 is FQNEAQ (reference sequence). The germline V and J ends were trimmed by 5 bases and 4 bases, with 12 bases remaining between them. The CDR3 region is CASSAPKPYNEQFF. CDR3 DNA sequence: TGTGCCAGCAGCGCCCCAAAGCCTTACAATGAGCAGTTCTTC.

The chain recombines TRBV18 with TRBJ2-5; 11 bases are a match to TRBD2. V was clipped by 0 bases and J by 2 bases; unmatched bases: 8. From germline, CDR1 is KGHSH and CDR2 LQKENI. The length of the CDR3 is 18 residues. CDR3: CASSPPGLAGGGQETQYF. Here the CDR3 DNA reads TGTGCCAGCTCACCACCGGGGCTAGCGGGAGGTGGTCAAGAGACCCAGTACTTC.

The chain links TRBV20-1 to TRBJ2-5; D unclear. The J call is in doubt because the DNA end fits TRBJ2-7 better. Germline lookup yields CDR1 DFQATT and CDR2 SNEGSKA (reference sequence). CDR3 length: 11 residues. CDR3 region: CSGAFGDEQYF. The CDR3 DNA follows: TGCAGTGGAGCGTTTGGCGACGAGCAGTACTTC.

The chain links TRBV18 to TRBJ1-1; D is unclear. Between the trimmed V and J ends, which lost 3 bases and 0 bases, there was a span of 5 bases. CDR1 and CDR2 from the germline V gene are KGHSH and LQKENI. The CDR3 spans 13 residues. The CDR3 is CASSPTLNTEAFF. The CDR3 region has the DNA TGTGCCAGCTCACCTACCCTGAACACTGAAGCTTTCTTT.

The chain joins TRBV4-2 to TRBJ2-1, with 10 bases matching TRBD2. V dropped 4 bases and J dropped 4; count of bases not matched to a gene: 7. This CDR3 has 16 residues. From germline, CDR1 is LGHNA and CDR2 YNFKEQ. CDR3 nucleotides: TGTGCCAGCAGCCTCATCCCAGCGGGAGGGTACAATGAGCAGTTCTTC. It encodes CASSLIPAGGYNEQFF.

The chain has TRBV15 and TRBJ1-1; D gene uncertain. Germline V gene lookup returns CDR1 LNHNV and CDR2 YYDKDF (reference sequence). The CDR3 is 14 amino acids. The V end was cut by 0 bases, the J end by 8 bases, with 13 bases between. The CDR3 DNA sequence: TGTGCCACCAGCAGAGATTCGGCGGGCGTCGAAGCTTTCTTT. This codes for CATSRDSAGVEAFF.

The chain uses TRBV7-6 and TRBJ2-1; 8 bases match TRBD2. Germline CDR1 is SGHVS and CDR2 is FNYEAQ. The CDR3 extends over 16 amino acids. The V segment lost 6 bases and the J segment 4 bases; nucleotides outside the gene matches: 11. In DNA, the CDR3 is TGTGCCAGCAGTCCCGGCGAGCGGGAGTTGTACAATGAGCAGTTCTTC. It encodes CASSPGERELYNEQFF.

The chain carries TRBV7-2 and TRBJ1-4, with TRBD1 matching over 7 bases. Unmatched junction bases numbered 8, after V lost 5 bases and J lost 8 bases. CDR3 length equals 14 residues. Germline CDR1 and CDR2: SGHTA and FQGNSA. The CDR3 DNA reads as TGTGCCAGCAGCCCCCAGGGGGGGCGGGAAAAACTGTTTTTT. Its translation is CASSPQGGREKLFF.

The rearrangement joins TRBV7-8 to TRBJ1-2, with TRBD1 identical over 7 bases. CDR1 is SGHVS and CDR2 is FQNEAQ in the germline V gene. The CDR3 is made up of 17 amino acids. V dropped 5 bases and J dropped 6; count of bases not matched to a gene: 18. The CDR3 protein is CASSRSPIRDSQNGYTF. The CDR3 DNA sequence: TGTGCCAGCAGCCGTAGTCCGATAAGGGACAGTCAAAATGGCTACACCTTC.

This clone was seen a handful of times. The CDR3 here is CASSLSANQPQHF. The DNA of the CDR3 is TGTGCCAGCAGTTTATCGGCGAATCAGCCCCAGCATTTT. The chain uses TRBV27 and TRBJ1-5; D gene unclear. From germline, CDR1 is MNHEY and CDR2 SMNVEV (reference sequence). With 0 bases removed from V and 4 bases from J, the gap between germline ends came to 4 bases. This CDR3 has 13 amino acids.

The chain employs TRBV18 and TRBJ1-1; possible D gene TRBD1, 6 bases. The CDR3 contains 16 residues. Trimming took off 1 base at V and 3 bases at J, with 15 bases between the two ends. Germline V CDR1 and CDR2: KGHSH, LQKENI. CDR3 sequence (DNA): TGTGCCAGCTCACCACGGGCAGGGGATAGGTACACTGAAGCTTTCTTT. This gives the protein CASSPRAGDRYTEAFF.

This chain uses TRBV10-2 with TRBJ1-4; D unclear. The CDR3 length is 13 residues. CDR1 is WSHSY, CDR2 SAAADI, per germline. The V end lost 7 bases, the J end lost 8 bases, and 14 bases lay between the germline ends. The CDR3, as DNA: TGCGCCAGCAAAGGACGAGTAGACGAAAAACTGTTTTTT. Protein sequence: CASKGRVDEKLFF.

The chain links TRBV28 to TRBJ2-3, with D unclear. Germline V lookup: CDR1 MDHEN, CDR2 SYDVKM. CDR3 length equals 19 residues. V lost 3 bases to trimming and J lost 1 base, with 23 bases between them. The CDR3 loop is CASSFGYPGREGGTDTQYF. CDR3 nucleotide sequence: TGTGCCAGCAGTTTCGGGTACCCGGGCCGCGAAGGAGGCACAGATACGCAGTATTTT.

DNA of the CDR3: TGTGCCAGCAGTTTGAGGGCAGCCTACGAGCAGTACTTC. It encodes CASSLRAAYEQYF. V gene TRBV28 combines with J gene TRBJ2-7; tentative D call: TRBD2 (5 bases). Germline assignment: CDR1 MDHEN and CDR2 SYDVKM. The CDR3 has 13 amino acids. Between the trimmed V and J ends, which lost 3 bases and 2 bases, there was a span of 8 bases.

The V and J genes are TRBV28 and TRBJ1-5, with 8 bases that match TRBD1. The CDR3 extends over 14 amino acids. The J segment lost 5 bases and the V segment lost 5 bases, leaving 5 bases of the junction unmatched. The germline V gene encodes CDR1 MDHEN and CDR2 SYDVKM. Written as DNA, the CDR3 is TGTGCCAGCAGTCCCGGGACAGGCCATCAGCCCCAGCATTTT. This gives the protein CASSPGTGHQPQHF.

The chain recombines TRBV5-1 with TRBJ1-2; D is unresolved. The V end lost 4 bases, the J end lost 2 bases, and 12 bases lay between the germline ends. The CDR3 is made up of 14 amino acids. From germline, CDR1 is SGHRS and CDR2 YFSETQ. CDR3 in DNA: TGCGCCAGCAGCCCAGAGGGAGGGAACTATGGCTACACCTTC. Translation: CASSPEGGNYGYTF.

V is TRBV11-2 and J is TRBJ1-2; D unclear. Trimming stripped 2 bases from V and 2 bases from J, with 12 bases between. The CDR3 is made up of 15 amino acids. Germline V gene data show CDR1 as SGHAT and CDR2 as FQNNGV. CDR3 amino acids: CASSLNSGQNYGYTF. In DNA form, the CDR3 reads TGTGCCAGCAGCTTAAATAGCGGTCAGAACTATGGCTACACCTTC.

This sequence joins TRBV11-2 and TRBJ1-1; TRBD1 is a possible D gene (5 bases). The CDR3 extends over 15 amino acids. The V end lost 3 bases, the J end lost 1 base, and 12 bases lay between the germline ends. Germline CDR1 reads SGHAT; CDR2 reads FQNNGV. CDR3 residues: CASSLGGPRNTEAFF. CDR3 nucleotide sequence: TGTGCCAGCAGCTTGGGGGGACCGAGGAACACTGAAGCTTTCTTT.